The present entry profiles one TCR beta chain with its context. Antigen unknown. This specimen comes from a study of identical twins. General study points: Models underestimated how often monozygotic twins shared out-of-frame TCR alpha. Fewer insertions were carried by abundant cord blood beta clonotypes, but none was seen in memory repertoires. Conclusions were drawn cross-sectionally by statistical analysis, without following the same donors.

After template switching added a universal primer site, the resulting cDNA carried unique molecular identifiers. Using its own MiXCR run on the 5' RACE reads, TCRdb lists one record per CDR3 protein. The profile shows 250,000 or so distinct CDR3 sequences, about 8.5% of them singletons. V was clipped by 4 bases and J by 3 bases, with 14 bases between them. The CDR3 consists of 15 residues. The germline V gene has CDR1 KGHDR and CDR2 SFDVKD. These sequences were also reported in another study, on yellow fever vaccine responses in identical twins.

This clonotype was sampled from a woman aged 18-29 years in good health. Sequenced material: CD8+ T cells sorted from blood. This chain connects TRBV24-1 to TRBJ2-5; weak D call: TRBD2 (5 bases). CDR3 DNA: TGTGCCACCAGTGACAGGACTGGCGCTAAAGAGACCCAGTACTTC. Protein sequence: CATSDRTGAKETQYF.